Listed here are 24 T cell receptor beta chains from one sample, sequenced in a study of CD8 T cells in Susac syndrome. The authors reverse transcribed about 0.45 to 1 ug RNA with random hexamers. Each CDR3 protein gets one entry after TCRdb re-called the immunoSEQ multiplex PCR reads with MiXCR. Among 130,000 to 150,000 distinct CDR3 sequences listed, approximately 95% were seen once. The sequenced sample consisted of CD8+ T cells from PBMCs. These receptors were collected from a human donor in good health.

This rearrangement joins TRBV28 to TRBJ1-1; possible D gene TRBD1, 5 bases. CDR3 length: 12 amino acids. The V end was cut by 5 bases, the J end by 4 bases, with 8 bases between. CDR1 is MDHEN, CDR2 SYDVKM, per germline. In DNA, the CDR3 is TGTGCCAGCAGTCGTAGGGGCACTGAAGCTTTCTTT. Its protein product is CASSRRGTEAFF.

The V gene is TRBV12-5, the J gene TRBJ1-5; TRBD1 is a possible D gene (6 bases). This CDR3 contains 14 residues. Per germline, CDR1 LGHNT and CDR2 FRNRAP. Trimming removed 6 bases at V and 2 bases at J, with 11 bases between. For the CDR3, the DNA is TGTGCTAGTGGCCGGACAGTGGGCAATCAGCCCCAGCATTTT. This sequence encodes CASGRTVGNQPQHF.

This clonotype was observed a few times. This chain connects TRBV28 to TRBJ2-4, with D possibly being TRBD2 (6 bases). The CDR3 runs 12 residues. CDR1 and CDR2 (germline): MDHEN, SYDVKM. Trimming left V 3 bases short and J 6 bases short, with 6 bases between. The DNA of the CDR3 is TGTGCCAGCAGTTTGGAGGGAAACATTCAGTACTTC. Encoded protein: CASSLEGNIQYF. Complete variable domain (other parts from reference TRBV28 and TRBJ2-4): DVKVTQSSRYLVKRTGEKVFLECVQDMDHENMFWYRQDPGLGLRLIYFSYDVKMKEKGDIPEGYSVSREKKERFSLILESASTNQTSMYLCASSLEGNIQYFGAGTRLSVL.

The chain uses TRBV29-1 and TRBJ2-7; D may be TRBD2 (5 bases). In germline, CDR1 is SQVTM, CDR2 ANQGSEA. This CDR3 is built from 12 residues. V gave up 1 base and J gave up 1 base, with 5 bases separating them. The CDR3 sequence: CSVEAGSYEQYF. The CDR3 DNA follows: TGCAGCGTTGAAGCGGGATCCTACGAGCAGTACTTC.

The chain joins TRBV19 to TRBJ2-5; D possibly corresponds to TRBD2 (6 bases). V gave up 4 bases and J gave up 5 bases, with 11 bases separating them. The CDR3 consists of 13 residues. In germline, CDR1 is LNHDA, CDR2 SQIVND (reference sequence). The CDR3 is CASSTGEVETQYF. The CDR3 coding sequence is TGTGCCAGTAGTACCGGGGAGGTGGAGACCCAGTACTTC.

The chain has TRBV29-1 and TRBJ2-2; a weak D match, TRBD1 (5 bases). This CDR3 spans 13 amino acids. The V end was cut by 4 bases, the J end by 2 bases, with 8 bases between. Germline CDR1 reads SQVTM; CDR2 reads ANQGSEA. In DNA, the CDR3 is TGCAGCGTTGTCAGGGAAAACACCGGGGAGCTGTTTTTT. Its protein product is CSVVRENTGELFF.

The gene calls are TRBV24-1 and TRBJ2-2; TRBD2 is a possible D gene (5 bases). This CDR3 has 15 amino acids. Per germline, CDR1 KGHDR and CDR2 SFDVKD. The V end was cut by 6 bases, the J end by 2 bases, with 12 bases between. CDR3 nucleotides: TGTGCCACCAGTAGTCCGGGAAGTAACACCGGGGAGCTGTTTTTT. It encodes CATSSPGSNTGELFF.

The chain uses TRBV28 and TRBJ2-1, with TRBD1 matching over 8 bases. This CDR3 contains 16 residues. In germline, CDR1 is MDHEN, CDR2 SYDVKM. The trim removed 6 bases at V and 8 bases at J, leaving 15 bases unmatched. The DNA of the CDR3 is TGTGCCAGCAGGGCCGAATCAGGGGGCGGGTACTATGAGCAGTTCTTC. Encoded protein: CASRAESGGGYYEQFF.

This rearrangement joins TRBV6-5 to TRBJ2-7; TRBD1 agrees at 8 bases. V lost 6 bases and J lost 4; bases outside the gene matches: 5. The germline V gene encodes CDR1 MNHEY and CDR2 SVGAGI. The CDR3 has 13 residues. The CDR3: CASRLGQGYEQYF. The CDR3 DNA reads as TGTGCCAGCAGACTTGGACAGGGATACGAGCAGTACTTC.

The CDR3 is CSARDLPTTGYTEAFF. CDR3 DNA: TGCAGTGCTAGAGACCTACCAACGACAGGCTACACTGAAGCTTTCTTT. This chain uses TRBV20-1 with TRBJ1-1, with D perhaps TRBD1 (6 bases). The CDR3 length is 16 residues. Trimming stripped 0 bases from V and 3 bases from J, with 17 bases between. The V gene's germline CDR1 is DFQATT and CDR2 SNEGSKA (reference sequence).

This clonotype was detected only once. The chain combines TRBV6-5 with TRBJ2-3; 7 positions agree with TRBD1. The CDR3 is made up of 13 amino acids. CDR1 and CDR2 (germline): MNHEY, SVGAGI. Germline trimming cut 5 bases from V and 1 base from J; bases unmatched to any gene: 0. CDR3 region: CASSTGGTDTQYF. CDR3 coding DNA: TGTGCCAGCAGTACAGGGGGCACAGATACGCAGTATTTT.

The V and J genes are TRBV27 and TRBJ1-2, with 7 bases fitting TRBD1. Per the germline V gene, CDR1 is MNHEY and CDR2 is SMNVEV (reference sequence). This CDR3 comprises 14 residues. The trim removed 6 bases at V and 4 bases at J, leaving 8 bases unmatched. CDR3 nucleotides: TGTGCCAGCAGCCCAGACAGGGTTGGCTATGGCTACACCTTC. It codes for CASSPDRVGYGYTF.

The CDR3 loop reads CASSPRASGRDNEQFF. CDR3 nucleotides: TGTGCCAGCAGCCCCCGTGCTAGCGGGAGAGACAATGAGCAGTTCTTC. V and J are TRBV7-9 and TRBJ2-1; the match to TRBD2 covers 10 bases. With 5 bases clipped from V and 5 bases from J, the junction kept 9 bases outside the gene matches. CDR3 length equals 16 residues. Germline loops: CDR1 SEHNR, CDR2 FQNEAQ (reference sequence).

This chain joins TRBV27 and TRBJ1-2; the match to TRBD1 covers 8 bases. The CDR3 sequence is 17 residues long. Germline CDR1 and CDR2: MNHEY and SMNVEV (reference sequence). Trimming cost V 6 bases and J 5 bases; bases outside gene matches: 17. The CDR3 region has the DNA TGTGCCAGCAGACTGACAGGGGTAAAGTTCGCAGGGTATGGCTACACCTTC. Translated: CASRLTGVKFAGYGYTF.

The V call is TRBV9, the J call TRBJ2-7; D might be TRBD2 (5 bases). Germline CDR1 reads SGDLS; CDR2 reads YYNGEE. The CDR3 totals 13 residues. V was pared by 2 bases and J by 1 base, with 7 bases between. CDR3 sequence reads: CASSVGGSYEQYF. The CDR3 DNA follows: TGTGCCAGCAGCGTCGGCGGGTCCTACGAGCAGTACTTC.

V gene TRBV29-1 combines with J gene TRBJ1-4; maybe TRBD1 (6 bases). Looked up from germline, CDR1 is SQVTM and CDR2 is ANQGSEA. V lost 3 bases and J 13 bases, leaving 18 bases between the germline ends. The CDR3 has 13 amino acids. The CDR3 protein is CSVEELVGARLFF. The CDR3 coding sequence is TGCAGCGTTGAGGAGTTGGTGGGGGCTAGACTGTTTTTT.

CDR3 in DNA: TGCAGTGCCAGCTGGACAGGGGAAAGTACTGAAGCTTTCTTT. Encoded protein: CSASWTGESTEAFF. J is TRBJ1-1 and V is TRBV20-1; 9 bases align to TRBD1. Germline CDR1 reads DFQATT; CDR2 reads SNEGSKA (reference sequence). The CDR3 has 14 amino acids. V dropped 6 bases and J dropped 5; count of bases not matched to a gene: 10.

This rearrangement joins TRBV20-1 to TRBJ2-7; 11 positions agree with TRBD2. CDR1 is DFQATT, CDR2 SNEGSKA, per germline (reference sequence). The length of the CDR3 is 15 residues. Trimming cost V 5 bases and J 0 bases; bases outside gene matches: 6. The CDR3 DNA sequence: TGCAGTGCTGTTAGCGGGAGGGATAGCTCCTACGAGCAGTACTTC. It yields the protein CSAVSGRDSSYEQYF.

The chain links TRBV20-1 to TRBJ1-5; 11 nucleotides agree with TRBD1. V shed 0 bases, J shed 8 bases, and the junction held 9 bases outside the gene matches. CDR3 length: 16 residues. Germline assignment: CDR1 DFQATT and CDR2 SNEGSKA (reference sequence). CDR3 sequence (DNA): TGCAGTGCTAGAGATTCTATGGGACAGGGGGTTAAGCCCCAGCATTTT. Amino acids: CSARDSMGQGVKPQHF.

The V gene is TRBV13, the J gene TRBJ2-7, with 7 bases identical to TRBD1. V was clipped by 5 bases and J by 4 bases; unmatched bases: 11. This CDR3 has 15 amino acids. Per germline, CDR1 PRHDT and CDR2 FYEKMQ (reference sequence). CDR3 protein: CASSLRTGTVYEQYF. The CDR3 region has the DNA TGTGCCAGCAGCCTTAGAACCGGGACAGTTTACGAGCAGTACTTC.

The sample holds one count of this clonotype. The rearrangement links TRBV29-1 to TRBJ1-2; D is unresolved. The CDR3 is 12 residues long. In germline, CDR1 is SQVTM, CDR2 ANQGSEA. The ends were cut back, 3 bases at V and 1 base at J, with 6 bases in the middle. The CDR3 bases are TGCAGCGTTGAGGTGTTTAACTATGGCTACACCTTC. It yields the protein CSVEVFNYGYTF.

CDR3 in amino acids: CASRLAGGPQEQYF. DNA of the CDR3: TGTGCCAGCAGGCTAGCGGGAGGGCCGCAGGAGCAGTACTTC. The rearrangement uses TRBV25-1 and TRBJ2-7; 12 bases align to TRBD2. V was pared by 6 bases and J by 7 bases, with 7 bases of the junction left unmatched. Germline V lookup: CDR1 MGHDK, CDR2 SYGVNS. The CDR3 totals 14 residues.

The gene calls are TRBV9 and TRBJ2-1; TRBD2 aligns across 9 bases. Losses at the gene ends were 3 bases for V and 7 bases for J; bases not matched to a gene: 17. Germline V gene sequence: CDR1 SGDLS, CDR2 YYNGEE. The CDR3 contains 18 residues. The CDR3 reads CASSENQREEVGLNEQFF. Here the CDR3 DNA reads TGTGCCAGCAGCGAGAATCAGCGGGAGGAGGTTGGGTTGAATGAGCAGTTCTTC. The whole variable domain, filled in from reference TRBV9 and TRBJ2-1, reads DSGVTQTPKHLITATGQRVTLRCSPRSGDLSVYWYQQSLDQGLQFLIQYYNGEERAKGNILERFSAQQFPDLHSELNLSSLELGDSALYFCASSENQREEVGLNEQFFGPGTRLTVL.

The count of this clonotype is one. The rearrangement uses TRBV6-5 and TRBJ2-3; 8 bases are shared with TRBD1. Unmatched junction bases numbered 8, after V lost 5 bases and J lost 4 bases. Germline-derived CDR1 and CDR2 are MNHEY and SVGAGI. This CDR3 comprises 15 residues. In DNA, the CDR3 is TGTGCCAGCAGTCCTTGGACAGGGAGCGCAGATACGCAGTATTTT. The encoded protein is CASSPWTGSADTQYF.